The 26 T cell receptor beta chains in this list originate from one sample, sequenced in a study of human T cells and chemical hapten exposure. MiXCR, run by TCRdb on the RACE reads, gives a single entry per CDR3 protein. Here the sample spans approximately 370,000 distinct CDR3 sequences, around 5.5% being singletons. Described time point: pre-sensitization, week 0. Treatment given: therapeutic diphenylcyclopropenone sensitization with weekly scalp DPC. This material consisted of whole blood, taken in connection with sensitization to the hapten diphenylcyclopropenone (DPC). Source of these receptors: a woman between 18 and 29 years old with alopecia areata. Some clones in this sample may be carry-over from other donors' samples.

The chain carries TRBV7-2 and TRBJ2-3, with 8 bases identical to TRBD2. This CDR3 has 15 residues. The junction had 12 bases not matched to a gene; V was cut back by 5 bases and J by 8 bases. Germline V gene data show CDR1 as SGHTA and CDR2 as FQGNSA. The CDR3 protein is CASSPTTGTRTTQYF. The CDR3, as DNA: TGTGCCAGCAGCCCGACGACCGGGACTAGAACTACGCAGTATTTT. The whole variable domain, filled in from reference TRBV7-2 and TRBJ2-3, reads GAGVSQSPSNKVTEKGKDVELRCDPISGHTALYWYRQSLGQGLEFLIYFQGNSAPDKSGLPSDRFSAERTGGSVSTLTIQRTQQEDSAVYLCASSPTTGTRTTQYFGPGTRLTVL.

The chain has TRBV12-3 or TRBV12-4 and TRBJ2-7; no clear D gene. V was trimmed by 5 bases and J by 4 bases, leaving 9 bases between them. CDR3 size: 12 residues. The CDR3, as DNA: TGTGCCAGCAGTGCAAAGGGATACGAGCAGTACTTC. Translation: CASSAKGYEQYF.

This clonotype was detected many times. The rearrangement links TRBV6-6 to TRBJ1-2; possible D gene TRBD1, 6 bases. V lost 10 bases, J lost 4 bases, and 13 bases lay in between. Per germline, CDR1 MNHNY and CDR2 SVGAGI (reference sequence). This CDR3 comprises 12 residues. CDR3 sequence (DNA): TGTGCCACCCGACAGGAAGGCTATGGCTACACCTTC. Amino acid sequence: CATRQEGYGYTF.

In this sample, this clonotype turned up a few times. This chain uses TRBV15 with TRBJ1-1; a weak D match, TRBD1 (6 bases). The V gene's germline CDR1 is LNHNV and CDR2 YYDKDF (reference sequence). The CDR3 loop spans 12 amino acids. V lost 2 bases and J lost 12, with 13 bases in between. This CDR3 is CATSRTDRPPFF. The CDR3 DNA sequence: TGTGCCACCAGCAGAACCGACAGGCCACCTTTCTTT.

This clonotype was detected a few times. The chain combines TRBV2 with TRBJ2-2, with D possibly being TRBD2 (5 bases). This CDR3 is 11 amino acids long. Trimming stripped 4 bases from V and 8 bases from J, with 5 bases between. The germline V gene has CDR1 SNHLY and CDR2 FYNNEI. CDR3 nucleotide sequence: TGTGCCAGCAGTGGGGAGGGGGAGCTGTTTTTT. This codes for CASSGEGELFF. Full variable domain (remainder filled in from reference TRBV2 and TRBJ2-2): EPEVTQTPSHQVTQMGQEVILRCVPISNHLYFYWYRQILGQKVEFLVSFYNNEISEKSEIFDDQFSVERPDGSNFTLKIRSTKLEDSAMYFCASSGEGELFFGEGSRLTVL.

This clonotype was seen a few times. The chain carries TRBV12-5 and TRBJ1-2; no clear D. The V and J ends lost 7 bases and 2 bases respectively, with 5 bases between them. The CDR3 consists of 11 residues. Germline CDR1 is LGHNT and CDR2 is FRNRAP. CDR3 nucleotide sequence: TGTGCTAGTGTCCACAACTATGGCTACACCTTC. Translating it yields CASVHNYGYTF.

This clonotype came up many times. This sequence joins TRBV15 and TRBJ2-3; D is unresolved. Germline-derived CDR1 and CDR2 are LNHNV and YYDKDF (reference sequence). The V end was cut by 5 bases, the J end by 2 bases, with 14 bases between. CDR3 length: 15 residues. CDR3 sequence reads: CATSPLYDNTDTQYF. For the CDR3, the DNA is TGTGCCACCAGCCCACTCTACGATAACACAGATACGCAGTATTTT.

As DNA, the CDR3 is TGTGCCAGCAGCGGGACTGGAGAGGATACGCAGTATTTT. Translated, it gives CASSGTGEDTQYF. This rearrangement joins TRBV12-3 or TRBV12-4 to TRBJ2-3, with D perhaps TRBD2 (6 bases). Trimming pared 6 bases from V and 6 bases from J, leaving 13 bases between. This CDR3 region has 13 residues.

This clonotype came up a few times. This CDR3 is CASSRTSGGALETQYF. CDR3 DNA: TGTGCCAGCAGCAGGACTAGCGGGGGGGCATTAGAGACCCAGTACTTC. The genes are TRBV5-5 and TRBJ2-5; the match to TRBD2 covers 15 bases. The CDR3 totals 16 residues. The germline gives CDR1 SGHKS, CDR2 YYEKEE (reference sequence). V gave up 4 bases and J gave up 4 bases; unmatched junction bases: 5.

This clonotype was observed many times. V usage is TRBV28 and J usage is TRBJ2-2; D is unclear. The length of the CDR3 is 14 residues. Germline CDR1 is MDHEN and CDR2 is SYDVKM. V was shortened by 6 bases and J by 6 bases, with 14 bases between the two germline ends. The CDR3 coding sequence is TGTGCCAGCAGCCCCGGCGACTTGCCCGGGGAGCTGTTTTTT. Its protein product is CASSPGDLPGELFF.

This clonotype was counted only a few times. The chain uses TRBV6-1 and TRBJ1-6; D remains unclear. Per germline, CDR1 MNHNS and CDR2 SASEGT. This CDR3 has 14 amino acids. V lost 1 base, J lost 7 bases, and 8 bases lay in between. The CDR3: CASSEGRENSPLHF. CDR3 sequence (DNA): TGTGCCAGCAGTGAAGGACGGGAAAATTCACCCCTCCACTTT.

This clonotype was observed at least ten times. J is TRBJ2-1 and V is TRBV9; the match to TRBD2 covers 8 bases. CDR3 length equals 16 residues. The germline gives CDR1 SGDLS, CDR2 YYNGEE. Unmatched junction bases numbered 11, after V lost 0 bases and J lost 9 bases. Here the CDR3 DNA reads TGTGCCAGCAGCGTAGATCGACTAGCGAGTCGTGGTGAGCAGTTCTTC. It is translated as CASSVDRLASRGEQFF.

This clonotype has a handful of counts. The V call is TRBV7-9, the J call TRBJ2-5; tentative D call: TRBD2 (5 bases). CDR1 is SEHNR, CDR2 FQNEAQ, per germline (reference sequence). Trimming cost V 3 bases and J 2 bases, with 10 bases left between them. The CDR3 length is 14 residues. This CDR3 reads CASSFRTGQETQYF. CDR3 DNA: TGTGCCAGCAGCTTCCGGACGGGGCAAGAGACCCAGTACTTC.

This clonotype was picked up many times. The chain is built from TRBV12-3 or TRBV12-4 and TRBJ2-5; D might be TRBD2 (5 bases). The V and J ends lost 3 bases and 7 bases respectively, with 6 bases between them. There are 11 residues in the CDR3. The chain's CDR3 is CASSFGGTQYF. In DNA form, the CDR3 reads TGTGCCAGCAGTTTTGGAGGGACCCAGTACTTC.

Only a few counts were recorded for this clonotype. The chain uses TRBV6-2 or TRBV6-3 and TRBJ1-5; D is ambiguous. In germline, CDR1 is MNHEY, CDR2 SVGEGT. The CDR3 is made up of 14 amino acids. Trimming shortened V by 6 bases and J by 4 bases, and 13 bases separated the two germline ends. This CDR3 reads CASSPWTENQPQHF. CDR3 sequence (DNA): TGTGCCAGCAGCCCATGGACGGAGAATCAGCCCCAGCATTTT.

This clonotype has at least ten counts. The chain joins TRBV9 to TRBJ1-5, with D perhaps matching TRBD1 (6 bases). V was pared by 7 bases and J by 0 bases, with 11 bases between. The germline gives CDR1 SGDLS, CDR2 YYNGEE. The CDR3 extends over 14 amino acids. The CDR3 region is CASSDRLSNQPQHF. The CDR3 nucleotides are TGTGCCAGCTCGGACAGACTTAGCAATCAGCCCCAGCATTTT.

This clonotype was counted between two and nine times. The gene calls are TRBV2 and TRBJ2-3; unclear D gene. V lost 8 bases, J lost 5 bases, and 11 bases lay in between. The germline V gene encodes CDR1 SNHLY and CDR2 FYNNEI. CDR3 length equals 12 residues. The CDR3 DNA reads as TGTGCCAGCCATCCCGAGAGAGATACGCAGTATTTT. It translates to CASHPERDTQYF.

This clonotype was found many times. V and J are TRBV12-3 or TRBV12-4 and TRBJ1-2, with D possibly being TRBD1 (5 bases). The V and J ends lost 3 bases and 2 bases respectively, with 10 bases between them. CDR3 size: 14 residues. CDR3 DNA: TGTGCCAGCAGTTTGTTGGCAGGGAACTATGGCTACACCTTC. Translating gives CASSLLAGNYGYTF.

V is TRBV7-2 and J is TRBJ1-2; D might be TRBD1 (5 bases). Germline lookup yields CDR1 SGHTA and CDR2 FQGNSA. V lost 6 bases, J lost 0 bases, and 14 bases lay in between. The CDR3 extends over 15 amino acids. The CDR3 loop reads CASSYKTAANYGYTF. The CDR3 DNA follows: TGTGCCAGCAGTTATAAGACAGCCGCTAACTATGGCTACACCTTC.

This clonotype was picked up many times. Written as DNA, the CDR3 is TGTGCCAGCAGTTTCTATCGTCCGGGATCCCCGTATTTT. This codes for CASSFYRPGSPYF. V is TRBV28 and J is TRBJ2-3; the D gene is possibly TRBD2 (5 bases). The CDR3 extends over 13 amino acids. Germline V gives CDR1 MDHEN, CDR2 SYDVKM. V lost 3 bases, J lost 14 bases, and 18 bases lay in between.

This clonotype has at least ten counts. V usage is TRBV5-1 and J usage is TRBJ2-3; 8 bases align to TRBD2. Germline-derived CDR1 and CDR2 are SGHRS and YFSETQ. Losses at the gene ends were 5 bases for V and 4 bases for J; bases not matched to a gene: 12. This CDR3 has 16 residues. CDR3 bases: TGCGCCAGCAGGCGTAGAGCGGGAGCGGGGCCAGATACGCAGTATTTT. Protein: CASRRRAGAGPDTQYF. The whole variable domain, remainder taken from reference TRBV5-1 and TRBJ2-3, is KAGVTQTPRYLIKTRGQQVTLSCSPISGHRSVSWYQQTPGQGLQFLFEYFSETQRNKGNFPGRFSGRQFSNSRSEMNVSTLELGDSALYLCASRRRAGAGPDTQYFGPGTRLTVL.

This clonotype was seen repeatedly, ten times or more. This chain links TRBV10-3 with TRBJ1-2; the D gene is possibly TRBD1 (6 bases). This CDR3 region has 15 residues. Trimming took off 4 bases at V and 4 bases at J, with 16 bases between the two ends. The germline V gene has CDR1 ENHRY and CDR2 SYGVKD. The CDR3 DNA sequence: TGTGCCATCAGTGGTGGGACAACGACGGGCTATGGCTACACCTTC. Amino acid sequence: CAISGGTTTGYGYTF.

V gene TRBV3-1 combines with J gene TRBJ2-7; D is perhaps TRBD2 (6 bases). This CDR3 spans 16 amino acids. CDR1 is LGHDT and CDR2 is YNNKEL in the germline V gene (reference sequence). V was trimmed by 0 bases and J by 7 bases, leaving 19 bases between them. Here the CDR3 DNA reads TGTGCCAGCAGCCAAGATTTAGGCAGGAGGGGAAGTGAGCAGTACTTC. Translating gives CASSQDLGRRGSEQYF.

In its sample, this clonotype was seen many times. The chain employs TRBV7-2 and TRBJ1-5; TRBD1 is a possible D gene (5 bases). In germline, CDR1 is SGHTA, CDR2 FQGNSA. The V end lost 3 bases, the J end lost 2 bases, and 8 bases lay between the germline ends. This CDR3 has 14 amino acids. CDR3 sequence reads: CASSLKGGNQPQHF. CDR3 in DNA: TGTGCCAGCAGCTTGAAAGGGGGCAATCAGCCCCAGCATTTT.

J is TRBJ1-3 and V is TRBV4-1, with D unclear. V was trimmed by 1 base and J by 2 bases, leaving 15 bases between them. From germline, CDR1 is MGHRA and CDR2 YSYEKL. The CDR3 is 17 amino acids. The CDR3 reads CASSQGRMRAAGNTIYF. CDR3 in DNA: TGCGCCAGCAGCCAAGGCAGGATGAGGGCGGCTGGAAACACCATATATTTT.

The sample holds many counts of this clonotype. The CDR3 region is CASSPGGPGGTGELFF. The CDR3 DNA reads as TGTGCCAGCAGCCCCGGGGGGCCGGGGGGAACCGGGGAGCTGTTTTTT. The chain uses TRBV5-5 and TRBJ2-2, with D possibly TRBD2 on 7 matching bases. Germline loops: CDR1 SGHKS, CDR2 YYEKEE (reference sequence). The CDR3 totals 16 residues. Trimming shortened V by 4 bases and J by 5 bases, and 18 bases separated the two germline ends.